This is a list of T cell receptor beta chains from one sample in a study of T cells after somatic rescue of genetic block. Assay: immunoSEQ multiplex PCR; the TCRdb copy retains only in-frame clones and omits some. The table has 85,000 to 100,000 clones, approximately 90% seen once. Sequenced input: peripheral blood mononuclear cells (PBMCs). These receptor sequences come from a woman aged 18-29 years. CDR3s include the opening cysteine and the closing phenylalanine or tryptophan. The order of the fields is J gene, V gene, CDR3 protein.

TRBJ2-7,TRBV2,CASSPGTGPRFDEQYF
TRBJ2-1,TRBV5-1,CASSLRPPGDEQFF
TRBJ1-2,TRBV6-5,CASRQAGVYGYTF
TRBJ2-1,TRBV6-4,CASSDTASGSNEQFF
TRBJ1-4,TRBV30,CAWSSEGWGEKLFF
TRBJ2-1,TRBV19,CASGQSRPRGNEQFF
TRBJ1-5,TRBV27,CASSLGAGTEQPQHF
TRBJ1-2,TRBV2,CASSGPGLSYGYTF
TRBJ2-7,TRBV5-4,CASRRTSSLTSYEQYF
TRBJ2-3,TRBV2,CASMWLAGESDTQYF
TRBJ1-2,TRBV5-1,CASSLGQLNYGYTF
TRBJ2-7,TRBV4-3,CASSQDFWDNEQYF
TRBJ2-5,TRBV6-6,CATEGTEQETQYF
TRBJ2-3,TRBV19,CASTFGTVGGTDTQYF
TRBJ1-1,TRBV13,CASSRSQGTNTEAFF
TRBJ1-1,TRBV19,CASSIPGTITNTEAFF
TRBJ2-3,TRBV27,CASSLLAIHSTDTQYF
TRBJ1-1,TRBV28,CASSPIPMNTEAFF
TRBJ2-1,TRBV13,CASSRAWNEQFF
TRBJ2-1,TRBV4-1,CASSQPSTSSYNEQFF
TRBJ1-1,TRBV15,CATSNGRNTEAFF
TRBJ2-3,TRBV18,CASSPGTSTDTQYF
TRBJ1-5,TRBV5-6,CASSSGEARNQPQHF
TRBJ2-7,TRBV7-8,CASSRGGDSYEQYF
TRBJ1-1,TRBV28,CASSPRLNTEAFF
TRBJ2-2,TRBV30,CACLGLAGGPDTGELFF
TRBJ2-7,TRBV4-1,CASSQYEGPPYEQYF
TRBJ2-1,TRBV4-1,CASSFAGGAYNEQFF
TRBJ1-5,TRBV19,CASIPAGDINQPQHF
TRBJ2-7,TRBV10-1,CASSEFLRYPEQYF
TRBJ2-3,TRBV29-1,CSVEGGTQIPTDTQYF
TRBJ2-1,TRBV15,CATSRMAHEQFF
TRBJ2-7,TRBV19,CASSIDLAGTSGTGEQYF
TRBJ1-2,TRBV11-2,CASSLGGGYGYTF
TRBJ2-1,TRBV5-4,CASSRDRGFDEQFF
TRBJ1-5,TRBV28,CASSSLGGGNQPQHF
TRBJ2-2,TRBV9,CASSGRATNTGELFF
TRBJ1-2,TRBV25-1,CASSEWAANYGYTF